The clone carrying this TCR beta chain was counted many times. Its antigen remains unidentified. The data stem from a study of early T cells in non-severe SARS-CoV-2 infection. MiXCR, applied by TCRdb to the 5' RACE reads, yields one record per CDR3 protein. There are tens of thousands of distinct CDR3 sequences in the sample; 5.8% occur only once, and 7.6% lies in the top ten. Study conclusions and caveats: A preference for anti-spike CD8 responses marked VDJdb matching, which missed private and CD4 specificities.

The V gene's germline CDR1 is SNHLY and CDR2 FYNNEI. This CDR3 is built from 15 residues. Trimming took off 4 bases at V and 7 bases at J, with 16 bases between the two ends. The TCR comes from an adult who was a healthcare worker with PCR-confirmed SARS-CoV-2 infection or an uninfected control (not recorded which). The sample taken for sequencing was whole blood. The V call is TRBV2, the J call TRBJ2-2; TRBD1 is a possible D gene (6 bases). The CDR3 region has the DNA TGTGCCAGCAGTGGGGCAGGGGTGAGGCACGGGGAGCTGTTTTTT. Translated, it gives CASSGAGVRHGELFF. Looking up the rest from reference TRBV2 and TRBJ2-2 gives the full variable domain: EPEVTQTPSHQVTQMGQEVILRCVPISNHLYFYWYRQILGQKVEFLVSFYNNEISEKSEIFDDQFSVERPDGSNFTLKIRSTKLEDSAMYFCASSGAGVRHGELFFGEGSRLTVL.